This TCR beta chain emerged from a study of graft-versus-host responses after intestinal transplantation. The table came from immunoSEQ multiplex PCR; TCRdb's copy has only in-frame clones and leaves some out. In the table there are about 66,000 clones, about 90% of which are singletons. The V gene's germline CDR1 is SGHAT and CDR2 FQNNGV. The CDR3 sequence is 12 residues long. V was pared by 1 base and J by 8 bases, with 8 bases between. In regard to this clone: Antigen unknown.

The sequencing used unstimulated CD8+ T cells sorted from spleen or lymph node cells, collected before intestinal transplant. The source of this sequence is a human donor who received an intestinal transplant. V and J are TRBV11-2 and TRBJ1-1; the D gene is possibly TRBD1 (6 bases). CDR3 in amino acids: CASSLVGQEAFF. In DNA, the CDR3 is TGTGCCAGCAGCTTAGTGGGACAAGAAGCTTTCTTT. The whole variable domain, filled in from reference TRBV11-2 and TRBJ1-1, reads EAGVAQSPRYKIIEKRQSVAFWCNPISGHATLYWYQQILGQGPKLLIQFQNNGVVDDSQLPKDRFSAERLKGVDSTLKIQPAKLEDSAVYLCASSLVGQEAFFGQGTRLTVV.